One and the same sample provided the 21 T cell receptor beta chains below, sequenced in a study of cytomegalovirus exposure and HLA in healthy donors. The PCR made use of 60 Vbeta and 13 Jbeta primers. The assay was immunoSEQ multiplex PCR, and TCRdb's table has in-frame clones only and misses some. The sample shows 150,000 to 200,000 clones, approximately 80% of them seen only once. The sequenced material came from PBMCs. These receptors originate from a woman between 18 and 29 years old in good health and CMV-seronegative.

This clone was seen more than once but under ten times. The rearrangement uses TRBV4-2 and TRBJ2-7; the D is unclear. Trimming stripped 1 base from V and 6 bases from J, with 7 bases between. Germline V gives CDR1 LGHNA, CDR2 YNFKEQ. The CDR3 loop spans 12 amino acids. CDR3 in DNA: TGTGCCAGCAGCCAAGGTGTCGGCGAGCAGTACTTC. It encodes CASSQGVGEQYF.

This clone was detected only a few times. The V gene is TRBV5-1, the J gene TRBJ1-2; no firm D call. Looked up from germline, CDR1 is SGHRS and CDR2 is YFSETQ. V was trimmed by 5 bases and J by 5 bases, leaving 13 bases between them. The CDR3 totals 13 residues. The chain's CDR3 is CASRSPLRYGYTF. The CDR3 bases are TGCGCCAGCAGGTCACCTCTACGGTATGGCTACACCTTC.

J is TRBJ2-1 and V is TRBV4-1; 11 bases are a match to TRBD2. The germline V gene encodes CDR1 MGHRA and CDR2 YSYEKL. V shed 5 bases, J shed 5 bases, and the junction held 11 bases outside the gene matches. The CDR3 extends over 17 amino acids. CDR3 bases: TGCGCCAGCAGCTACCGACTAGCGGGAAGCCTTAACAATGAGCAGTTCTTC. Its protein product is CASSYRLAGSLNNEQFF.

The chain has TRBV19 and TRBJ1-1, with no clear D. Trimming took 3 bases from V and 0 from J, leaving 11 bases between them. Germline V gene data show CDR1 as LNHDA and CDR2 as SQIVND (reference sequence). The CDR3 runs to 15 residues. CDR3 protein: CASSINGRLNTEAFF. The CDR3 DNA reads TGTGCCAGTAGTATTAACGGCAGGCTGAACACTGAAGCTTTCTTT.

V is TRBV4-3 and J is TRBJ1-2, with D uncertain. Trimming took 0 bases from V and 8 from J, leaving 16 bases between them. CDR1 and CDR2 from the germline V gene are LGHNA and YSLEER. The CDR3 extends over 15 amino acids. The CDR3 loop reads CASSQEKTRVGGYTF. DNA of the CDR3: TGCGCCAGCAGCCAAGAAAAGACCCGGGTTGGAGGCTACACCTTC.

The CDR3: CASSPAGGAATGELFF. CDR3 bases: TGTGCCAGTAGTCCAGCGGGGGGAGCTGCCACCGGGGAGCTGTTTTTT. The chain is built from TRBV19 and TRBJ2-2; 9 nucleotides match TRBD2. CDR3 length: 16 residues. Trimming took 5 bases from V and 4 from J; bases not matched to a gene: 8. CDR1 LNHDA and CDR2 SQIVND come from the germline V gene (reference sequence).

V and J are TRBV27 and TRBJ1-6; the match to TRBD1 covers 7 bases. CDR1 and CDR2 from the germline V gene are MNHEY and SMNVEV (reference sequence). Trimming cost V 0 bases and J 8 bases; bases outside gene matches: 4. The CDR3 consists of 15 residues. The DNA of the CDR3 is TGTGCCAGCAGTTTATCGAGGGGGCTGGATTCACCCCTCCACTTT. Translated, it gives CASSLSRGLDSPLHF.

V usage is TRBV28 and J usage is TRBJ2-3; maybe TRBD2 (5 bases). The CDR3 totals 13 residues. Germline V gene lookup returns CDR1 MDHEN and CDR2 SYDVKM. V was pared by 7 bases and J by 0 bases, with 8 bases between. The CDR3 DNA reads as TGTGCCAGCATAGCGCTTAGCACAGATACGCAGTATTTT. It yields the protein CASIALSTDTQYF.

The genes are TRBV5-6 and TRBJ1-2; TRBD1 matches at 9 bases. Germline CDR1 reads SGHDT; CDR2 reads YYEEEE. Trimming at V came to 3 bases and at J to 8 bases, leaving 11 bases not matched to a gene. The CDR3 is made up of 15 amino acids. CDR3 sequence: CASSSGTGITGGYTF. The CDR3 DNA reads TGTGCCAGCAGCTCAGGGACAGGGATAACGGGCGGCTACACCTTC.

V is TRBV27 and J is TRBJ2-7; no clear D. This CDR3 contains 11 residues. V lost 6 bases to trimming and J lost 1 base, with 4 bases between them. Germline V gene data show CDR1 as MNHEY and CDR2 as SMNVEV (reference sequence). CDR3 protein: CASRRSYEQYF. Here the CDR3 DNA reads TGTGCCAGCAGACGGTCCTACGAGCAGTACTTC.

This chain connects TRBV6-5 to TRBJ1-5; TRBD1 agrees at 8 bases. The CDR3 consists of 16 residues. CDR1 is MNHEY and CDR2 is SVGAGI in the germline V gene. V was pared by 0 bases and J by 1 base, with 2 bases of the junction left unmatched. The CDR3 here is CASSYSDRASNQPQHF. For the CDR3, the DNA is TGTGCCAGCAGTTACTCGGACAGGGCAAGCAATCAGCCCCAGCATTTT.

The J gene is TRBJ2-2, the V gene TRBV6-5, with TRBD1 matching 7 bases. CDR1 and CDR2 (germline): MNHEY, SVGAGI. The CDR3 runs 13 residues. J lost 5 bases, V lost 6 bases, and 3 bases had no gene match. For the CDR3, the DNA is TGTGCCAGCAGGGACAGGAGGACCGGGGAGCTGTTTTTT. This codes for CASRDRRTGELFF.

Only a few counts were recorded for this clone. V and J are TRBV19 and TRBJ2-1; 8 bases are shared with TRBD2. Per the germline V gene, CDR1 is LNHDA and CDR2 is SQIVND (reference sequence). Unmatched junction bases numbered 8, after V lost 3 bases and J lost 7 bases. The CDR3 spans 15 residues. CDR3 region: CASSIVAGGRNEQFF. CDR3 sequence (DNA): TGTGCCAGTAGTATTGTCGCGGGAGGTAGGAATGAGCAGTTCTTC. The full variable domain, completed using reference TRBV19 and TRBJ2-1, is DGGITQSPKYLFRKEGQNVTLSCEQNLNHDAMYWYRQDPGQGLRLIYYSQIVNDFQKGDIAEGYSVSREKKESFPLTVTSAQKNPTAFYLCASSIVAGGRNEQFFGPGTRLTVL.

This clone came up once. The chain carries TRBV30 and TRBJ1-2; D might be TRBD1 (5 bases). CDR1 is GTSNPN and CDR2 is SVGIG in the germline V gene (reference sequence). The CDR3 consists of 16 residues. With 1 base removed from V and 4 bases from J, the gap between germline ends came to 19 bases. In DNA form, the CDR3 reads TGTGCCTGGAGTGCCCCCGGGGGTGGAGGAAGCTATGGCTACACCTTC. This gives the protein CAWSAPGGGGSYGYTF.

The rearrangement uses TRBV11-2 and TRBJ1-2; D remains ambiguous. V dropped 6 bases and J dropped 3 bases, with 5 bases sitting between them. Germline loops: CDR1 SGHAT, CDR2 FQNNGV. This CDR3 comprises 11 residues. This CDR3 is CASRRDYGYTF. CDR3 nucleotide sequence: TGTGCCAGCAGGAGGGACTATGGCTACACCTTC.

This clone showed up just a few times. The chain links TRBV5-8 to TRBJ2-3; 8 positions match TRBD2. Germline CDR1 and CDR2: SGHTS and YDEGEE. V lost 2 bases, J lost 1 base, and 0 bases stayed unmatched. The CDR3 length is 14 residues. CDR3 loop: CASSLAGGTDTQYF. CDR3 DNA sequence: TGTGCCAGCAGCTTAGCGGGGGGCACAGATACGCAGTATTTT.

V and J are TRBV2 and TRBJ1-2; D not resolved. The CDR3 spans 13 residues. V was cut by 7 bases and J by 1 base, with 10 bases left in between. Germline V CDR1 and CDR2: SNHLY, FYNNEI. CDR3 sequence: CASIPTHNYGYTF. The CDR3 DNA reads as TGTGCCAGCATTCCAACACATAACTATGGCTACACCTTC. Supplemented by reference TRBV2 and TRBJ1-2, the full variable domain reads EPEVTQTPSHQVTQMGQEVILRCVPISNHLYFYWYRQILGQKVEFLVSFYNNEISEKSEIFDDQFSVERPDGSNFTLKIRSTKLEDSAMYFCASIPTHNYGYTFGSGTRLTVV.

J is TRBJ2-2 and V is TRBV6-6; D is unclear. V lost 6 bases, J lost 3 bases, and 11 bases lay in between. The CDR3 spans 14 residues. In germline, CDR1 is MNHNY, CDR2 SVGAGI (reference sequence). CDR3 DNA: TGTGCCAGCAGACTACGCCCAGACACCGGGGAGCTGTTTTTT. Its translation: CASRLRPDTGELFF.

The chain recombines TRBV28 with TRBJ2-5; 9 bases align to TRBD2. The DNA end lines up better with TRBJ2-7; the J call may be wrong. The germline CDR1 and CDR2 sequences are MDHEN and SYDVKM. The CDR3 is made up of 14 amino acids. The CDR3 DNA sequence: TGTGCGACTGGGCTAGCGGGGCATCAGAGCGAGCAGTACTTC. It specifies CATGLAGHQSEQYF.

This chain links TRBV19 with TRBJ1-3; D remains unclear. The V gene lost 5 bases and the J gene lost 0 bases, with 14 bases spanning the gap. Per the germline V gene, CDR1 is LNHDA and CDR2 is SQIVND (reference sequence). This CDR3 contains 16 residues. The CDR3 region is CASSLMSGSSGNTIYF. The CDR3 DNA follows: TGTGCCAGTAGTTTGATGTCAGGATCCTCTGGAAACACCATATATTTT.

This sequence joins TRBV19 and TRBJ2-2; weak D call: TRBD1 (6 bases). The V gene's germline CDR1 is LNHDA and CDR2 SQIVND (reference sequence). With 7 bases removed from V and 0 bases from J, the gap between germline ends came to 9 bases. There are 14 residues in the CDR3. Written as DNA, the CDR3 is TGTGCCAGTAAAGACAGGACGAACACCGGGGAGCTGTTTTTT. The encoded protein is CASKDRTNTGELFF.